This T cell receptor beta chain comes out of a study of cytotoxic CD8 clonotypes in ibrutinib-treated CLL. Study summary: Partial responders around 24, complete 2; around twelve progressed and around 15 stayed in remission by median around 62 months. The average sample held roughly 250,000 productive templates and tens of thousands of productive rearrangements. Study findings and constraints: Higher circulating CD8+ T-cell counts strongly accompanied higher baseline clonality, above age-matched healthy donors.

The junction had 4 bases not matched to a gene; V was cut back by 5 bases and J by 5 bases. Germline CDR1 SSHAT, CDR2 FNYEAQ (reference sequence). The CDR3 covers 13 residues. Assay: immunoSEQ multiplex PCR; the TCRdb copy retains only in-frame clones and omits some. The sample yields about 160,000 clones, about four fifths seen once. Of note for this clone: Its antigen remains unidentified.

Genomic DNA in a quantity of about 2 micrograms was derived from cryopreserved PBMCs for TCR beta libraries. The chain couples TRBV7-7 to TRBJ2-5, with 8 nucleotides matching TRBD1. The source of this sequence is a human donor with chronic lymphocytic leukemia. The sample in question was PBMCs, obtained after 24 months of ibrutinib treatment. The CDR3 loop is CASSRTGLETQYF. The CDR3 region has the DNA TGTGCCAGCAGCCGGACAGGGCTGGAGACCCAGTACTTC.